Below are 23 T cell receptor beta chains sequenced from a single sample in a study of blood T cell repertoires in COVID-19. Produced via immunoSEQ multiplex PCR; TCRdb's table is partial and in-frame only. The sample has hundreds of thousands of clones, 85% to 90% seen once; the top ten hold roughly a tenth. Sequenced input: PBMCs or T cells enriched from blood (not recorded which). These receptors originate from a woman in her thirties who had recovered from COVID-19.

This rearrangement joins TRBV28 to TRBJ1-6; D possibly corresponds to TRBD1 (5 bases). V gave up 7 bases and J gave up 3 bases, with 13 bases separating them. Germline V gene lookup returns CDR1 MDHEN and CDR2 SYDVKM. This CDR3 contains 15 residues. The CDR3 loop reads CASIQTGGYNSPLHF. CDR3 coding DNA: TGTGCCAGCATCCAAACGGGGGGCTATAATTCACCCCTCCACTTT.

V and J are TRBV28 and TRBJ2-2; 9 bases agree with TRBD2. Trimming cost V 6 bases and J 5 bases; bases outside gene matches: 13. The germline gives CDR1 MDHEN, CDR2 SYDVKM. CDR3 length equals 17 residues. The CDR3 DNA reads TGTGCCAGCAGGCCCCCGTTATTAGCGGGAGTTACCGGGGAGCTGTTTTTT. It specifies CASRPPLLAGVTGELFF. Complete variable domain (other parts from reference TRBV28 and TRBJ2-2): DVKVTQSSRYLVKRTGEKVFLECVQDMDHENMFWYRQDPGLGLRLIYFSYDVKMKEKGDIPEGYSVSREKKERFSLILESASTNQTSMYLCASRPPLLAGVTGELFFGEGSRLTVL.

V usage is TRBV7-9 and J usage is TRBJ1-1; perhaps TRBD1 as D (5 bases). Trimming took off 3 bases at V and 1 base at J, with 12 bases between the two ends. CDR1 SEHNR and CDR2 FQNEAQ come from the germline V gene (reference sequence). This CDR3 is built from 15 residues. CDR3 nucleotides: TGTGCCAGCAGCTTTGGGACTTTGGGGAACACTGAAGCTTTCTTT. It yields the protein CASSFGTLGNTEAFF.

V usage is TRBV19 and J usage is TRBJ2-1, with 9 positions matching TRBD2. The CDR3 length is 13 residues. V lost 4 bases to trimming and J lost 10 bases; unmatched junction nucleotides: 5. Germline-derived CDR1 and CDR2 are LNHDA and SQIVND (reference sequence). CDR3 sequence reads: CASSTSGAGEQFF. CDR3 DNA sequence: TGTGCCAGTAGTACTAGCGGGGCAGGGGAGCAGTTCTTC. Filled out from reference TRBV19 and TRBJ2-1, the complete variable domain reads DGGITQSPKYLFRKEGQNVTLSCEQNLNHDAMYWYRQDPGQGLRLIYYSQIVNDFQKGDIAEGYSVSREKKESFPLTVTSAQKNPTAFYLCASSTSGAGEQFFGPGTRLTVL.

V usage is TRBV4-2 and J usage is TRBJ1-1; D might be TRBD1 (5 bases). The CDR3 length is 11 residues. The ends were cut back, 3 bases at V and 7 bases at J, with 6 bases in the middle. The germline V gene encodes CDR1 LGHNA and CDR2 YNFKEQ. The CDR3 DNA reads TGTGCCAGCAGCCAGGGGCATGAAGCTTTCTTT. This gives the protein CASSQGHEAFF.

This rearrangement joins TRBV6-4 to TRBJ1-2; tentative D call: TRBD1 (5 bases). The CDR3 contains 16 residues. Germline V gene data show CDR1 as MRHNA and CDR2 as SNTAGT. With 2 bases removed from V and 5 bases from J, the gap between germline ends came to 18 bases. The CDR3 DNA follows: TGTGCCAGCAGTGACGCGTCCTGGCAGGGAGGGTATGGCTACACCTTC. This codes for CASSDASWQGGYGYTF.

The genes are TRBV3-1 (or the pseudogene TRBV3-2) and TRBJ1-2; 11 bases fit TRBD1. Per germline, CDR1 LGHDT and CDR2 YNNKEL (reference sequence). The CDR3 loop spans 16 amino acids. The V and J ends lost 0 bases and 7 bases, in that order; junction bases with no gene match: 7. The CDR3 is CASSQDSGQGGSGYTF. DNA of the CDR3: TGTGCCAGCAGCCAAGATTCGGGACAGGGGGGTAGTGGCTACACCTTC.

CDR3 in amino acids: CASSLDRGHYGYTF. The DNA for the CDR3 is TGCGCCAGCAGCCTTGACAGGGGCCACTATGGCTACACCTTC. The chain couples TRBV4-3 to TRBJ1-2; 8 bases agree with TRBD1. After removal of 4 bases from V and 3 bases from J, the junction contained 4 bases not matched to a gene. The CDR3 runs 14 residues. Germline V lookup: CDR1 LGHNA, CDR2 YSLEER.

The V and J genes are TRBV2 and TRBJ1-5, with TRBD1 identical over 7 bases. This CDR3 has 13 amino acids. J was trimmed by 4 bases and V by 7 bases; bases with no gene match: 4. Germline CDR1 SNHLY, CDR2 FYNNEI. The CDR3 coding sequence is TGTGCCAGCACGGGACAGCAAAATCAGCCCCAGCATTTT. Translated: CASTGQQNQPQHF.

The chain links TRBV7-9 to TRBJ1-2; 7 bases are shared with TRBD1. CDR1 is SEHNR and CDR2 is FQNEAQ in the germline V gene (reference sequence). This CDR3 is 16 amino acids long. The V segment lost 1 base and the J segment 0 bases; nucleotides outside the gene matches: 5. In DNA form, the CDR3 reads TGTGCCAGCAGCTTAGGAGGGACAGCAGCTAACTATGGCTACACCTTC. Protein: CASSLGGTAANYGYTF.

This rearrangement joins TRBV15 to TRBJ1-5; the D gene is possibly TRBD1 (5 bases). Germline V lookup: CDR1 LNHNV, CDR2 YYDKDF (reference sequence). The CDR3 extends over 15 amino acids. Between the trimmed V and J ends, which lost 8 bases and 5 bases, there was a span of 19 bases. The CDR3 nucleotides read TGTGCCACCGCCGGGAGAGGGACGTTCTATCAGCCCCAGCATTTT. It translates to CATAGRGTFYQPQHF. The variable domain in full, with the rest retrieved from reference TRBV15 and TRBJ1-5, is DAMVIQNPRYQVTQFGKPVTLSCSQTLNHNVMYWYQQKSSQAPKLLFHYYDKDFNNEADTPDNFQSRRPNTSFCFLDIRSPGLGDTAMYLCATAGRGTFYQPQHFGDGTRLSIL.

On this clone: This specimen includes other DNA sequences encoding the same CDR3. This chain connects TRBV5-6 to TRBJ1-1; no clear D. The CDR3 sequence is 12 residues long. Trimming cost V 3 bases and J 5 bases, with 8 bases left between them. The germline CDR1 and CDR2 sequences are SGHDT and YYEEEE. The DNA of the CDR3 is TGTGCCAGCAGCTCGGGGTCGACTGAAGCTTTCTTT. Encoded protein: CASSSGSTEAFF.

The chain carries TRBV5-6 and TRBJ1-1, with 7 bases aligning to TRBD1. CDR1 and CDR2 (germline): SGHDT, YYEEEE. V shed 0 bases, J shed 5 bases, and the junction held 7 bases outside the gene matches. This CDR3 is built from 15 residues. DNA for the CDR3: TGTGCCAGCAGCTTGGGCTCGGTCAGGGGGACTGAAGCTTTCTTT. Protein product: CASSLGSVRGTEAFF. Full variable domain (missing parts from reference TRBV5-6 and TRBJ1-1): DAGVTQSPTHLIKTRGQQVTLRCSPKSGHDTVSWYQQALGQGPQFIFQYYEEEERQRGNFPDRFSGHQFPNYSSELNVNALLLGDSALYLCASSLGSVRGTEAFFGQGTRLTVV.

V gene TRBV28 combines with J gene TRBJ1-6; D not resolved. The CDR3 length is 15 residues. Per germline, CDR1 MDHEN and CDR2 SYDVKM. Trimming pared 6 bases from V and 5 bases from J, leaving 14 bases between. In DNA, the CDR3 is TGTGCCAGCAGCAACCCGACTCTGGATAATTCACCCCTCCACTTT. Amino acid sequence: CASSNPTLDNSPLHF.

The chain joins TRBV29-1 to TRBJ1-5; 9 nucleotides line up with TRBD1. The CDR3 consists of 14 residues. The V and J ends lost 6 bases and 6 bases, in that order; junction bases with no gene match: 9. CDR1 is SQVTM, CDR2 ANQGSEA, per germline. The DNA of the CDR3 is TGCAGCGTCGTGGACAGGGGTGGGGTTCAGCCCCAGCATTTT. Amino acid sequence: CSVVDRGGVQPQHF.

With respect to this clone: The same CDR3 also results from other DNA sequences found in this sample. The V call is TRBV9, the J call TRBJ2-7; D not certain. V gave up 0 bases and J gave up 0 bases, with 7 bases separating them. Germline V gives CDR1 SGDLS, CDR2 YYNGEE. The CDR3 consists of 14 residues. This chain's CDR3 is CASSVAAGSYEQYF. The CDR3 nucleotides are TGTGCCAGCAGCGTAGCGGCAGGCTCCTACGAGCAGTACTTC.

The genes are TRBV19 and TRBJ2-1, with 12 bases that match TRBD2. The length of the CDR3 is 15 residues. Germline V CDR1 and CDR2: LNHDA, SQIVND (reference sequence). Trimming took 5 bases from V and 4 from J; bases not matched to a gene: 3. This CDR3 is CASSVTSGGYNEQFF. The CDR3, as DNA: TGTGCCAGTAGTGTTACTAGCGGGGGGTACAATGAGCAGTTCTTC.

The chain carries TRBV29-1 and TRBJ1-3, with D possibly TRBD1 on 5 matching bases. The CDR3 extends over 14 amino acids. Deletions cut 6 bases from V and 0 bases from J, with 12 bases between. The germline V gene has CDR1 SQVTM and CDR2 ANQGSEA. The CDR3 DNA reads TGCAGCGTCCTGACAGACAGCTCTGGAAACACCATATATTTT. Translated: CSVLTDSSGNTIYF.

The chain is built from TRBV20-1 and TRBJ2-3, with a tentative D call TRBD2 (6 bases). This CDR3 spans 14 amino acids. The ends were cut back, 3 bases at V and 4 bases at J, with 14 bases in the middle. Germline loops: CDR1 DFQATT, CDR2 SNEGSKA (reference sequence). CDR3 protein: CSASVAVRADTQYF. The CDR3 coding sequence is TGCAGTGCTAGTGTAGCGGTCAGGGCAGATACGCAGTATTTT.

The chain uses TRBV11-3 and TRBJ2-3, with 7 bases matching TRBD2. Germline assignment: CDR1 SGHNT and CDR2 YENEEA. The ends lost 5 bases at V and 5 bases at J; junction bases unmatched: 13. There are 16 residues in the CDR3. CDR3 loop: CASSPRGGSSGDTQYF. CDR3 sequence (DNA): TGTGCCAGCAGCCCGAGGGGAGGGAGTAGTGGAGATACGCAGTATTTT.

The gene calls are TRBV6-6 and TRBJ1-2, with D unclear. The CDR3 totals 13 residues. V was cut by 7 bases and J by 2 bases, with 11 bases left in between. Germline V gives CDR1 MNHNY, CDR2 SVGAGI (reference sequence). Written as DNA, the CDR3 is TGTGCCAGCAACCTCGACGGGAACTATGGCTACACCTTC. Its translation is CASNLDGNYGYTF.

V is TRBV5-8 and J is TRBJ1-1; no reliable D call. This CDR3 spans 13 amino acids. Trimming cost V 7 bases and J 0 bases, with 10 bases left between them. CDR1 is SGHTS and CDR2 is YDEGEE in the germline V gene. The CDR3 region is CASVLIMNTEAFF. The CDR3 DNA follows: TGTGCCAGCGTTCTAATAATGAACACTGAAGCTTTCTTT.

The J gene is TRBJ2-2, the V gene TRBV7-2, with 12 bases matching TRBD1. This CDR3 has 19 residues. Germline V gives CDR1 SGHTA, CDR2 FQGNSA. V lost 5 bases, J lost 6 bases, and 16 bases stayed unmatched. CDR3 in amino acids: CASSPRDRGRLSLSGELFF. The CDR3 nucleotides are TGTGCCAGCAGCCCCCGGGACAGGGGGCGGTTATCGTTATCCGGGGAGCTGTTTTTT.